Described below is a single T cell receptor beta chain sequence and its context. Its cognate antigen is unknown. The data are from a study of T cells in localized non-small cell lung cancer. Study-wide results and caveats: Adjacent uninvolved lung had the highest clonality, suggesting focused antigen responses.

Profiled with immunoSEQ multiplex PCR; TCRdb holds only in-frame clones, not every one. The sample shows under 50,000 clones, around 86% of them seen only once. Germline CDR1 ENHRY, CDR2 SYGVKD. With V trimmed by 6 bases and J by 3 bases, 4 bases remained unmatched. The CDR3 runs to 15 residues. This sequence originates from a man aged 35-69 years with stage III lung adenocarcinoma. The sample in question was peripheral blood mononuclear cells, obtained before any cancer treatment. The gene calls are TRBV10-3 and TRBJ2-2; 10 nucleotides line up with TRBD1. The CDR3 nucleotides are TGTGCCATCAGCCGACAGGGGGCGGACACCGGGGAGCTGTTTTTT. Translated, it gives CAISRQGADTGELFF.